The clone carrying this T cell receptor beta chain was seen a handful of times. These data belong to a study of response to subunit inactivated influenza vaccine. One entry per CDR3 protein results from TCRdb running MiXCR on the RT-PCR reads. The sample comprises 500,000 to 700,000 distinct CDR3 sequences, approximately 22% of which are singletons, and 2.8% rests with the top ten. This CDR3 has 13 amino acids. In germline, CDR1 is MGHRA, CDR2 YSYEKL. Trimming left V 2 bases short and J 7 bases short, with 9 bases between. The data also belong to a second study, concerning T cells expressing NK-cell markers. From that second work: The TCR beta cDNA came from 5'RACE template switching with UMIs. One of the eight sequenced donors was seronegative, whereas the other seven were HCMV-seropositive. Anti-gamma-delta TCR antibody use in several experiments restricted sorting to alpha-beta TCR T cells. In a group of 5 or 6 donors, dominant NKG2C+ clonotypes represented roughly 1.0-7.0% of CD8+ T cells.

The sample consisted of CD4+ T cells sorted from PBMCs, taken roughly 12 days after vaccination. This chain joins TRBV4-1 and TRBJ1-5, with D possibly TRBD1 on 6 matching bases. This receptor was identified in a man aged 50-60 years who received an inactivated influenza vaccine. CDR3 DNA: TGCGCCAGCAGCCAAACCGGGACACAGCCCCAGCATTTT. Its translation is CASSQTGTQPQHF.